Shown below are 13 T cell receptor beta chains from a single sample sequenced in a study of cytomegalovirus exposure and HLA in healthy donors. This PCR relied on a set of 60 Vbeta primers and 13 Jbeta primers. Clones were read by immunoSEQ multiplex PCR, and TCRdb kept only the in-frame ones, dropping some. The table includes around 140,000 clones, around 82% detected once. Sequenced input: PBMCs. The receptors were gathered from a woman aged 18-29 years in good health and CMV-seropositive.

The V call is TRBV12-5, the J call TRBJ1-1, with TRBD1 as a possible D gene (6 bases). Germline V gene data show CDR1 as LGHNT and CDR2 as FRNRAP. The V end lost 2 bases, the J end lost 4 bases, and 14 bases lay between the germline ends. This CDR3 region has 15 residues. CDR3: CASGLSREGGTEAFF. CDR3 DNA sequence: TGTGCTAGTGGTTTGTCCAGGGAGGGGGGCACTGAAGCTTTCTTT.

The chain links TRBV2 to TRBJ2-1; 8 positions agree with TRBD2. Germline V gene data show CDR1 as SNHLY and CDR2 as FYNNEI. This CDR3 comprises 13 residues. The ends lost 6 bases at V and 10 bases at J; junction bases unmatched: 8. For the CDR3, the DNA is TGTGCCAGCAGCCAACGGGGGGGGCGAGAGCAGTTCTTC. This gives the protein CASSQRGGREQFF.

The V gene is TRBV5-5, the J gene TRBJ1-4; the match to TRBD1 covers 9 bases. Germline trimming cut 1 base from V and 6 bases from J; bases unmatched to any gene: 4. The CDR3 contains 15 residues. Germline V lookup: CDR1 SGHKS, CDR2 YYEKEE (reference sequence). CDR3 DNA: TGTGCCAGCAGCTTGACAGGACAGGGGTATGAAAAACTGTTTTTT. Its translation is CASSLTGQGYEKLFF.

V and J are TRBV10-3 and TRBJ2-7, with D maybe TRBD2 (7 bases). The CDR3 extends over 12 amino acids. Germline V gene sequence: CDR1 ENHRY, CDR2 SYGVKD. Trimming took off 11 bases at V and 4 bases at J, with 15 bases between the two ends. CDR3 in DNA: TGTGCCTACGGGGGGCGATTTTACGAGCAGTACTTC. It yields the protein CAYGGRFYEQYF.

This clone has just a few counts. This rearrangement joins TRBV5-1 to TRBJ2-7; D is unresolved. The CDR3 totals 11 residues. Germline V gives CDR1 SGHRS, CDR2 YFSETQ. The V end was cut by 4 bases, the J end by 3 bases, with 5 bases between. In nucleotides, the CDR3 is TGCGCCAGCAGCCCCGGCTACGAGCAGTACTTC. Translation: CASSPGYEQYF.

To note about this clone: One junction end does not reproduce the germline sequence, and a read error may be involved. For the CDR3, the DNA is TGTGCCAGCAGACCCCCCTTGGGCAGGGCCCAACCCCCCCACTTT. As protein: CASRPPLGRAQPPHF. The V gene is TRBV6-5, the J gene TRBJ1-6, with D perhaps TRBD1 (5 bases). The CDR3 loop spans 15 amino acids. Germline V gene data show CDR1 as MNHEY and CDR2 as SVGAGI.

The chain carries TRBV2 and TRBJ2-5; TRBD2 agrees at 16 bases. Germline CDR1 and CDR2: SNHLY and FYNNEI. The CDR3 consists of 17 residues. After removal of 5 bases from V and 4 bases from J, the junction contained 7 bases not matched to a gene. In nucleotides, the CDR3 is TGTGCCAGCAGTCTGGGACTAGCGGGGGGGCCTGGAGAGACCCAGTACTTC. It yields the protein CASSLGLAGGPGETQYF. The variable domain in full, with the rest retrieved from reference TRBV2 and TRBJ2-5, is EPEVTQTPSHQVTQMGQEVILRCVPISNHLYFYWYRQILGQKVEFLVSFYNNEISEKSEIFDDQFSVERPDGSNFTLKIRSTKLEDSAMYFCASSLGLAGGPGETQYFGPGTRLLVL.

This chain links TRBV29-1 with TRBJ1-2; 7 bases align to TRBD1. CDR3 length: 14 residues. Germline loops: CDR1 SQVTM, CDR2 ANQGSEA. V dropped 6 bases and J dropped 3; count of bases not matched to a gene: 10. In DNA, the CDR3 is TGCAGCGTCGACCCGACAGGGAGAGACTATGGCTACACCTTC. Translation gives CSVDPTGRDYGYTF.

This clone appeared a single time. V is TRBV19 and J is TRBJ1-4; no reliable D call. V was clipped by 2 bases and J by 8 bases, with 21 bases between them. The CDR3 runs to 17 residues. Germline CDR1 LNHDA, CDR2 SQIVND (reference sequence). Written as DNA, the CDR3 is TGTGCCAGTAGTATATTCGGCCTAGGCCCCCAGAGGGAAAAACTGTTTTTT. Translating gives CASSIFGLGPQREKLFF. The whole variable domain, filled in from reference TRBV19 and TRBJ1-4, reads DGGITQSPKYLFRKEGQNVTLSCEQNLNHDAMYWYRQDPGQGLRLIYYSQIVNDFQKGDIAEGYSVSREKKESFPLTVTSAQKNPTAFYLCASSIFGLGPQREKLFFGSGTQLSVL.

The rearrangement uses TRBV10-3 and TRBJ1-3, with D possibly matching TRBD1 (6 bases). CDR3 length equals 16 residues. V lost 2 bases, J lost 7 bases, and 18 bases lay in between. The germline gives CDR1 ENHRY, CDR2 SYGVKD. This chain's CDR3 is CAISEQGRGSRNTIYF. DNA of the CDR3: TGTGCCATCAGTGAGCAGGGAAGGGGGTCTCGGAACACCATATATTTT.

This clone is a singleton in its sample. The chain links TRBV5-6 to TRBJ2-5; weak D call: TRBD2 (6 bases). The CDR3 extends over 16 amino acids. Deletions cut 0 bases from V and 2 bases from J, with 14 bases between. The V gene's germline CDR1 is SGHDT and CDR2 YYEEEE. CDR3 sequence: CASSLVKGGTQETQYF. Written as DNA, the CDR3 is TGTGCCAGCAGCTTGGTAAAGGGAGGAACGCAAGAGACCCAGTACTTC.

The chain carries TRBV2 and TRBJ2-3; 12 bases are a match to TRBD2. V was pared by 1 base and J by 5 bases, with 4 bases of the junction left unmatched. The CDR3 consists of 16 residues. In germline, CDR1 is SNHLY, CDR2 FYNNEI. CDR3 sequence: CASSEGLAGGVDTQYF. In DNA, the CDR3 is TGTGCCAGCAGTGAAGGGCTAGCGGGGGGGGTAGATACGCAGTATTTT.

This clone has just a few counts. The chain uses TRBV9 and TRBJ1-1, with 9 nucleotides matching TRBD1. The germline V gene encodes CDR1 SGDLS and CDR2 YYNGEE. The CDR3 is 18 amino acids. The J segment lost 4 bases and the V segment lost 4 bases, leaving 17 bases of the junction unmatched. CDR3 sequence (DNA): TGTGCCAGCAGCCCCAAGCAGAAGACAGGGGGAGGGAGCACTGAAGCTTTCTTT. Translating gives CASSPKQKTGGGSTEAFF.